This section outlines one T cell receptor beta chain sequence together with its context. Its antigen is still unknown. The data are from a study of cytomegalovirus exposure and HLA in healthy donors. Whole-study results and caveats: A later analysis linked a missense DCLRE1C variant to TCR beta V- and J-gene trimming.

The PCR ran on 60 Vbeta and 13 Jbeta primers. TCRdb's copy holds only in-frame clones and misses some; the assay was immunoSEQ multiplex PCR. The sample holds 70,000 to 80,000 clones; 82% are singletons and the top ten take 1.9%. The TCR sequence derives from a man between 18 and 29 years old in good health and CMV-seronegative. The specimen was PBMCs.

The CDR3 loop is CASSQGLDRAGTETQYF. As DNA, the CDR3 is TGCGCCAGCAGCCAAGGACTGGACAGGGCAGGGACGGAGACCCAGTACTTC. V and J are TRBV4-1 and TRBJ2-5, with 8 bases identical to TRBD1. Trimming removed 1 base from V and 5 bases from J; junction bases left unmatched: 12. The CDR3 length is 17 residues. Germline V gives CDR1 MGHRA, CDR2 YSYEKL.